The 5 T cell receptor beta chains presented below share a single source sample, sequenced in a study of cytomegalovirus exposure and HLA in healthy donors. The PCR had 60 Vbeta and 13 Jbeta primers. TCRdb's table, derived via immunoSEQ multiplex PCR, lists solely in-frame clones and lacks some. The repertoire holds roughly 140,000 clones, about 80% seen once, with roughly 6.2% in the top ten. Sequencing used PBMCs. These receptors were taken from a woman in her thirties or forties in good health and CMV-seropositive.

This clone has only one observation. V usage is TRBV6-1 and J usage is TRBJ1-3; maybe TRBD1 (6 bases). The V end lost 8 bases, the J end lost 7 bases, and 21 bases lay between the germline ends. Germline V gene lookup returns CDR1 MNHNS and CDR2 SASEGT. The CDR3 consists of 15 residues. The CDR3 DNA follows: TGTGCCAGCGGAACGACTTGGGGGCGAGGGAACACCATATATTTT. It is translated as CASGTTWGRGNTIYF.

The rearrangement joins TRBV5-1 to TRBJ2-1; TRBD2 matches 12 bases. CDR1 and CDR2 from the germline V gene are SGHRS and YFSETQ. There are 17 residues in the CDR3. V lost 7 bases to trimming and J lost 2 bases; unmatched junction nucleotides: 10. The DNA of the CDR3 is TGCGCCAGCCGCCAGCTAGCGGGAGGGTCGGCCTACAATGAGCAGTTCTTC. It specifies CASRQLAGGSAYNEQFF.

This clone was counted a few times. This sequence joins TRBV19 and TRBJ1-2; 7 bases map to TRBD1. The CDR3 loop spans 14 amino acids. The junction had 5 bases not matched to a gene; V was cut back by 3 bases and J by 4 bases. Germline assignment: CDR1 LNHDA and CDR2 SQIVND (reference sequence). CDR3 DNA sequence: TGTGCCAGTAGTATCTCTCCAGGGGGCTATGGCTACACCTTC. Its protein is CASSISPGGYGYTF.

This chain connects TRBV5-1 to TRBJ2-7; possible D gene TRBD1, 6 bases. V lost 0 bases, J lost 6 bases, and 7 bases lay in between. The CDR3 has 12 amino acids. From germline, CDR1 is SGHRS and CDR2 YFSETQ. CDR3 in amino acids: CASSLEGGEQYF. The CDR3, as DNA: TGCGCCAGCAGCTTGGAAGGGGGCGAGCAGTACTTC.

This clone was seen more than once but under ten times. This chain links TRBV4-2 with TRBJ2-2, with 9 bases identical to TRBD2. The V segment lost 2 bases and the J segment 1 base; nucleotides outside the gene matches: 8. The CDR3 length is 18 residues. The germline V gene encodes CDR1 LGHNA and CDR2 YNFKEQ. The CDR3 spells CASSQTTFSGGNTGELFF. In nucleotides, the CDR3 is TGTGCCAGCAGCCAAACAACCTTTAGCGGGGGGAACACCGGGGAGCTGTTTTTT.